Shown below are 21 T cell receptor beta chains from a single sample sequenced in a study of naive and memory T cell subsets. Amplification of ligated cDNA took four PCR rounds with SP2 and nested alpha and beta constant primers. TCRdb re-analysed the UMI-ligation and nested PCR reads in MiXCR, keeping a single row per CDR3 protein. The sample holds 35,000 to 40,000 distinct CDR3 sequences; about 10% are singletons and the top ten take around 3.9%. Documented treatment: skin biopsy from PPD injection site in Mantoux-positive individual. An oligonucleotide containing a UMI was ligated to the 3' end of TCR cDNA. The sample here was skin, taken from a tuberculin skin test site. The source is an adult in good health.

This clonotype occurred many times. The V and J genes are TRBV20-1 and TRBJ1-1; the D gene is possibly TRBD1 (6 bases). Trimming took off 2 bases at V and 5 bases at J, with 21 bases between the two ends. The germline CDR1 and CDR2 sequences are DFQATT and SNEGSKA (reference sequence). CDR3 size: 16 residues. The CDR3 DNA reads as TGCAGTGCTAGACCCGGACTAGGGGGGCGCCTAACTGAAGCTTTCTTT. This encodes CSARPGLGGRLTEAFF.

This clonotype has more than one count but fewer than ten. This chain joins TRBV7-8 and TRBJ2-1; 10 bases are a match to TRBD2. V was pared by 6 bases and J by 4 bases, with 12 bases of the junction left unmatched. This CDR3 spans 17 amino acids. Germline V gene sequence: CDR1 SGHVS, CDR2 FQNEAQ. CDR3: CASRLGITSGTYNEQFF. Written as DNA, the CDR3 is TGTGCCAGCAGACTTGGCATAACTAGCGGGACATACAATGAGCAGTTCTTC.

The chain uses TRBV18 and TRBJ2-1; tentative D call: TRBD1 (7 bases). This CDR3 region has 16 residues. Between the trimmed V and J ends, which lost 3 bases and 5 bases, there was a span of 17 bases. CDR1 is KGHSH and CDR2 is LQKENI in the germline V gene. CDR3 sequence: CASSPRGPGGHNEQFF. CDR3 coding DNA: TGTGCCAGCTCACCCCGTGGCCCAGGGGGGCACAATGAGCAGTTCTTC.

The table lists this clonotype with many counts. The rearrangement joins TRBV7-2 to TRBJ2-3; TRBD1 matches 8 bases. There are 17 residues in the CDR3. Losses at the gene ends were 5 bases for V and 0 bases for J; bases not matched to a gene: 10. Germline values: CDR1 SGHTA, CDR2 FQGNSA. The CDR3 coding sequence is TGTGCCAGCAGCCTAAAAAGGGGACAGGTTAGCACAGATACGCAGTATTTT. It translates to CASSLKRGQVSTDTQYF.

In its sample, this clonotype was seen many times. The J gene is TRBJ2-2, the V gene TRBV20-1; D remains unclear. This CDR3 has 15 amino acids. Trimming stripped 0 bases from V and 0 bases from J, with 8 bases between. Germline assignment: CDR1 DFQATT and CDR2 SNEGSKA (reference sequence). The CDR3 region has the DNA TGCAGTGCTAGAGATCCAAACGCGAACACCGGGGAGCTGTTTTTT. It yields the protein CSARDPNANTGELFF.

Comments on this clonotype: The junction does not match germline at one end; this may be a read error. CDR3 nucleotides: TGCAGCATTGACGAAAGGAACACCGGGGAGCTGTTTTTT. Encoded protein: CSIDERNTGELFF. The chain links TRBV29-1 to TRBJ2-2; D unclear. CDR1 is SQVTM and CDR2 is ANQGSEA in the germline V gene. The CDR3 has 13 amino acids.

The table lists this clonotype with many counts. The chain has TRBV28 and TRBJ2-1, with a tentative D call TRBD1 (6 bases). The germline CDR1 and CDR2 sequences are MDHEN and SYDVKM. The length of the CDR3 is 14 residues. Trimming took 3 bases from V and 8 from J, leaving 14 bases between them. For the CDR3, the DNA is TGTGCCAGCAGTTTTTTACAGGGAACGGATGAGCAGTTCTTC. Translating it yields CASSFLQGTDEQFF.

This chain uses TRBV2 with TRBJ2-3; TRBD2 agrees at 13 bases. The germline V gene encodes CDR1 SNHLY and CDR2 FYNNEI. This CDR3 has 18 amino acids. Trimming at V came to 2 bases and at J to 5 bases, leaving 10 bases not matched to a gene. CDR3 sequence: CASSEFLGLAGEVDTQYF. CDR3 nucleotide sequence: TGTGCCAGCAGTGAATTCCTCGGACTAGCGGGAGAGGTAGATACGCAGTATTTT. Complete variable domain (other parts from reference TRBV2 and TRBJ2-3): EPEVTQTPSHQVTQMGQEVILRCVPISNHLYFYWYRQILGQKVEFLVSFYNNEISEKSEIFDDQFSVERPDGSNFTLKIRSTKLEDSAMYFCASSEFLGLAGEVDTQYFGPGTRLTVL.

This clonotype was recorded a few times. The gene calls are TRBV27 and TRBJ1-5; 8 nucleotides align to TRBD1. Germline assignment: CDR1 MNHEY and CDR2 SMNVEV (reference sequence). CDR3 size: 16 residues. Germline trimming cut 7 bases from V and 6 bases from J; bases unmatched to any gene: 14. CDR3 protein: CASTPLSGGLGQPQHF. The CDR3 nucleotides read TGTGCCAGCACCCCCTTGTCAGGGGGCTTAGGTCAGCCCCAGCATTTT.

In this sample, this clonotype turned up many times. The V and J genes are TRBV15 and TRBJ2-1; D uncertain. Germline V gene lookup returns CDR1 LNHNV and CDR2 YYDKDF (reference sequence). The germline V and J ends were trimmed by 1 base and 8 bases, with 9 bases remaining between them. CDR3 length: 13 residues. CDR3 coding DNA: TGTGCCACCAGCAGAGGGGGTGGAGATGAGCAGTTCTTC. It translates to CATSRGGGDEQFF.

This clonotype counts as medium-sized. V and J are TRBV30 and TRBJ2-5, with a weak D call TRBD2 (5 bases). V shed 4 bases and J shed 5 bases, with 14 bases lying between them. Germline CDR1 is GTSNPN and CDR2 is SVGIG (reference sequence). The CDR3 is made up of 13 amino acids. This CDR3 reads CAWTKRARETQYF. The CDR3 nucleotides read TGTGCCTGGACCAAGAGGGCTCGGGAGACCCAGTACTTC.

By share, this clonotype counts as medium-sized. The junction does not match germline at one end; this may be a read error. The rearrangement uses TRBV7-7 and TRBJ2-1; the D is unclear. The germline V gene has CDR1 SSHAT and CDR2 FNYEAQ (reference sequence). The CDR3 is made up of 15 amino acids. CDR3 protein: CASSSRTFGNNEQFF. DNA for the CDR3: TGTGCTAGCAGCTCACGGACGTTCGGCAACAATGAGCAGTTCTTC. Full variable domain (rest looked up from reference TRBV7-7 and TRBJ2-1): GAGVSQSPRYKVTKRGQDVTLRCDPISSHATLYWYQQALGQGPEFLTYFNYEAQPDKSGLPSDRFSAERPEGSISTLTIQRTEQRDSAMYRCASSSRTFGNNEQFFGPGTRLTVL.

The chain links TRBV5-1 to TRBJ2-7, with 7 bases matching TRBD2. The CDR3 has 13 amino acids. Trimming cost V 0 bases and J 7 bases; bases outside gene matches: 4. Germline V gene lookup returns CDR1 SGHRS and CDR2 YFSETQ. CDR3 region: CASSLGDGGEQYF. DNA of the CDR3: TGCGCCAGCAGCTTGGGGGACGGGGGGGAGCAGTACTTC.

This clonotype came up many times. The chain joins TRBV4-2 to TRBJ2-1; D might be TRBD1 (5 bases). Looked up from germline, CDR1 is LGHNA and CDR2 is YNFKEQ. The CDR3 extends over 16 amino acids. Trimming pared 0 bases from V and 3 bases from J, leaving 12 bases between. The CDR3 is CASSQDDSSSYNEQFF. The CDR3 DNA follows: TGTGCCAGCAGCCAAGATGACAGTTCGAGCTACAATGAGCAGTTCTTC.

This clonotype was recorded a few times. This sequence joins TRBV20-1 and TRBJ2-1, with 9 nucleotides matching TRBD2. The germline gives CDR1 DFQATT, CDR2 SNEGSKA (reference sequence). The CDR3 is made up of 15 amino acids. Trimming removed 3 bases from V and 1 base from J; junction bases left unmatched: 4. CDR3 DNA sequence: TGCAGTGCTAGTTTCGCGGGAGGGTCCTACAATGAGCAGTTCTTC. It is translated as CSASFAGGSYNEQFF.

This clonotype was counted ten times or more. CDR3 coding DNA: TGCAGTGCTAAACAGGGAAACACTGAAGCTTTCTTT. It encodes CSAKQGNTEAFF. V is TRBV20-1 and J is TRBJ1-1, with D perhaps TRBD1 (6 bases). The germline V gene encodes CDR1 DFQATT and CDR2 SNEGSKA (reference sequence). The V gene lost 4 bases and the J gene lost 2 bases, with 8 bases spanning the gap. The CDR3 extends over 12 amino acids.

This clonotype was detected many times. J is TRBJ2-5 and V is TRBV29-1; maybe TRBD2 (7 bases). Germline V CDR1 and CDR2: SQVTM, ANQGSEA. Trimming removed 0 bases at V and 2 bases at J, with 22 bases between. The CDR3 totals 18 residues. The CDR3 reads CSVEDQEIFGGPQETQYF. The DNA for the CDR3 is TGCAGCGTTGAAGATCAAGAGATTTTCGGGGGGCCGCAAGAGACCCAGTACTTC. Complete variable domain (other parts from reference TRBV29-1 and TRBJ2-5): SAVISQKPSRDICQRGTSLTIQCQVDSQVTMMFWYRQQPGQSLTLIATANQGSEATYESGFVIDKFPISRPNLTFSTLTVSNMSPEDSSIYLCSVEDQEIFGGPQETQYFGPGTRLLVL.

This clonotype was seen ten or more times. The J gene is TRBJ2-2, the V gene TRBV29-1; D ambiguous. Germline V gene data show CDR1 as SQVTM and CDR2 as ANQGSEA. This CDR3 comprises 13 residues. Trimming took off 8 bases at V and 1 base at J, with 11 bases between the two ends. CDR3 in amino acids: CSTYGLNTGELFF. In DNA form, the CDR3 reads TGCAGCACCTACGGATTGAACACCGGGGAGCTGTTTTTT.

This clonotype was found many times. The chain uses TRBV20-1 and TRBJ2-1; D not resolved. The V gene lost 3 bases and the J gene lost 1 base, with 10 bases spanning the gap. The germline V gene encodes CDR1 DFQATT and CDR2 SNEGSKA (reference sequence). The length of the CDR3 is 14 residues. The CDR3 is CSASSWRSYNEQFF. The CDR3 DNA is TGCAGTGCTAGTAGCTGGAGATCCTACAATGAGCAGTTCTTC.

This clonotype was counted many times. The V call is TRBV6-5, the J call TRBJ2-1; 7 bases fit TRBD2. Germline trimming cut 5 bases from V and 5 bases from J; bases unmatched to any gene: 9. Germline CDR1 MNHEY, CDR2 SVGAGI. The CDR3 is made up of 15 amino acids. CDR3 sequence: CASSNQRGQDNEQFF. The CDR3 nucleotides read TGTGCCAGCAGTAACCAGCGGGGCCAGGACAATGAGCAGTTCTTC.

There are many counts of this clonotype. The V gene is TRBV20-1, the J gene TRBJ2-1, with D possibly being TRBD1 (5 bases). Germline V CDR1 and CDR2: DFQATT, SNEGSKA (reference sequence). CDR3 length equals 12 residues. The CDR3 sequence is CSWGGAYNEQFF. In DNA form, the CDR3 reads TGCAGCTGGGGCGGTGCCTACAATGAGCAGTTCTTC.